This T cell receptor (beta chain) was sequenced during a study of control samples from healthy donors and cancer patients. This CDR3 comprises 16 residues. In germline, CDR1 is SGHVS, CDR2 FQNEAQ. With 0 bases removed from V and 7 bases from J, the gap between germline ends came to 15 bases. TCRdb's copy holds only in-frame clones and misses some; the assay was immunoSEQ multiplex PCR. This sample carries about 40,000 clones, roughly nine tenths of them seen once, and the ten largest clones take approximately 3.9%. Sequencing used blood. The TCR was taken from a woman aged 45 to 65 in good health. The chain combines TRBV7-8 with TRBJ1-4, with TRBD1 as a possible D gene (6 bases). This chain's CDR3 is CASSLAGVGAGEKLFF. In nucleotides, the CDR3 is TGTGCCAGCAGCTTAGCGGGGGTGGGGGCCGGTGAAAAACTGTTTTTT.